The clone carrying this T cell receptor beta chain has just one count. Its antigen remains unknown. PCR used 60 Vbeta primers and 13 Jbeta primers. TCRdb's copy holds only in-frame clones and misses some; the assay was immunoSEQ multiplex PCR. Of 72,000 or so clones listed, roughly 74% are singletons. The data originate from a study of cytomegalovirus exposure and HLA in healthy donors. V shed 6 bases and J 2 bases; nucleotides not matched to a gene: 8. CDR1 is MNHNY and CDR2 is SVGAGI in the germline V gene (reference sequence). The CDR3 length is 15 residues. Overall study findings and caveats: Later analysis indicated greater clonal expansion among HLA-associated TCR beta chains than among equally common other chains. Listed as cytomegalovirus-associated were 150 or so TCR beta chains.

This TCR derives from a human donor in good health. The chain carries TRBV6-6 and TRBJ2-3; 7 bases line up with TRBD2. The specimen was PBMCs. The CDR3 here is CASSPYSGSTDTQYF. As DNA, the CDR3 is TGTGCCAGCAGCCCCTATAGCGGGTCCACAGATACGCAGTATTTT.